This TCR beta chain was retrieved from a study of blood T cell repertoires in COVID-19. About the research overall: PBMCs, B-cell-depleted T cells, or T cells were the source of the cDNA or gDNA that made up the material.

Original data processing: Reference gene primer amplification in the assay estimated nucleated cell counts. TCRdb keeps only in-frame clones here, not all; method: immunoSEQ multiplex PCR. The V and J calls and clone size come from that table; D and trimming were worked out from the DNA. Of roughly 210,000 clones in the sample, under 90% were seen once. Enrollment of patients from Seattle took place during active infection, with longitudinal follow-up. Specimen: peripheral blood. The receptor was derived from an elderly woman with COVID-19, enrolled during active disease.

The CDR3 region is CASSLRTSVRDTQYF. In DNA, the CDR3 is TGTGCCAGCAGCTTAAGGACTAGCGTAAGAGATACGCAGTATTTT. The genes are TRBV11-2 and TRBJ2-3, with 9 bases matching TRBD2. Germline trimming cut 2 bases from V and 5 bases from J; bases unmatched to any gene: 5. CDR1 is SGHAT, CDR2 FQNNGV, per germline. This CDR3 is built from 15 residues.